This is a list of T cell receptor beta chains from one sample in a study of T cells after yellow fever vaccination. TCRdb independently ran MiXCR on the 5' RACE reads; one entry per CDR3 protein. The table shows around 600,000 distinct CDR3 sequences, with 12% occurring only once. Here the sequenced sample was PBMCs, taken on the day of the yellow fever booster vaccination. The receptors come from a man aged 25-45 years who received the YFV17D yellow fever vaccine. The CDR3 runs from the conserved cysteine through the conserved F or W. Each record gives: CDR3 length, J gene, V gene, D gene, clone size, CDR3 DNA, CDR3 protein. D genes are given only for firm matches. Size is stated for part of the rows, as once, few or many counts, or as a class when the clone is expanded.

>15|TRBJ2-2|TRBV20-1|TRBD2|.
TGCAGTGCTAGAAAGGGAGGGGCATTGACCGGGGAGCTGTTTTTT
CSARKGGALTGELFF
>13|TRBJ2-5|TRBV10-3|TRBD2|.
TGTGCCATCAGTGAGTCGACTAGCGGAGACCAGTACTTC
CAISESTSGDQYF
>12|TRBJ2-1|TRBV5-1|.|few
TGCGCCAGCAGCTTGGATCAAAATGAGCAGTTCTTC
CASSLDQNEQFF
>17|TRBJ2-1|TRBV20-1|TRBD2|.
TGCAGTGCTGGGGGACTAGCGGGAGTGACCCGATACAATGAGCAGTTCTTC
CSAGGLAGVTRYNEQFF
>13|TRBJ2-7|TRBV20-1|TRBD1|.
TGCAGTGCCGCGGGACAGGCCCTCTACGAGCAGTACTTC
CSAAGQALYEQYF
>11|TRBJ1-4|TRBV25-1|.|.
TGTGCCTCGGGAAGGACAGAAAAACTGTTTTTT
CASGRTEKLFF
>16|TRBJ2-1|TRBV7-9|.|few
.
CASRWGPGTGGEMKFF
>16|TRBJ2-5|TRBV5-1|TRBD1|many
TGCGCCAGCAGTTCCGGACAGGGCCCCCGATCAGAGACCCAGTACTTC
CASSSGQGPRSETQYF
>14|TRBJ1-4|TRBV30|.|few
TGTGCCTGGAGACTCAGGTCGAAAGCTGAAAAACTGTTTTTT
CAWRLRSKAEKLFF
>16|TRBJ2-7|TRBV4-3|TRBD2|few
TGCGCCAGCAGCCAAGCCATCACTAGCGGGAGAGGAGAGCAGTACTTC
CASSQAITSGRGEQYF
>15|TRBJ2-3|TRBV15|TRBD2|.
TGTGCCACCAGCAGGCCCCAGCGGGAGTCAGATACGCAGTATTTT
CATSRPQRESDTQYF
>17|TRBJ2-1|TRBV6-5|TRBD2|.
TGTGCCAGCAGTACCGGGACTAGCGGGTTTTCCTACAATGAGCAGTTCTTC
CASSTGTSGFSYNEQFF
>15|TRBJ1-5|TRBV19|.|.
TGTGCCAGTAGATCAGATTACAGGGTGGAGCAGCCCCAGCATTTT
CASRSDYRVEQPQHF
>15|TRBJ2-7|TRBV7-2|.|many
TGTGCCAGCAGCTCCTCCCGGGACGGGAGCCGGTTGCAGTACTTC
CASSSSRDGSRLQYF
>13|TRBJ2-5|TRBV3-1|TRBD1|few
TGTGCCAGCAGCCAATGGACAGGAGAGACCCAGTACTTC
CASSQWTGETQYF
>14|TRBJ2-1|TRBV20-1|TRBD2|few
TGCAGTGCTAGTGAGAGCGGGACCTACAATGAGCAGTTCTTC
CSASESGTYNEQFF
>12|TRBJ1-2|TRBV20-1|.|few
TGCAGTGCTAGAGATATAGGGAGAGGCTACACCTTC
CSARDIGRGYTF
>15|TRBJ2-1|TRBV6-5|.|few
TGTGCCAGCAGTTACCGAGTTGGGACTGTCAATGAGCAGTTCTTC
CASSYRVGTVNEQFF
>15|TRBJ2-1|TRBV27|.|few
TGTGCCAGCAGTTTTATAGGGAATATCTTCCATGAGCAGTTCTTC
CASSFIGNIFHEQFF
>16|TRBJ1-6|TRBV7-9|TRBD1|.
TGTGCCAGCAGCTTAGGGCTCGGGACAGCAAATTCACCCCTCCACTTT
CASSLGLGTANSPLHF
>12|TRBJ2-1|TRBV4-3|TRBD2|many
TGCGCCAGCAGCCGGACTAGGGGAGAGCAGTTCTTC
CASSRTRGEQFF
>15|TRBJ2-3|TRBV15|.|.
TGTGCCACCAGCAGAGGGGGATACTCTACAGATACGCAGTATTTT
CATSRGGYSTDTQYF
>15|TRBJ2-4|TRBV5-1|.|many
TGCGCCAGCAGCTTGGACCTGGGCACCAAAAACATTCAGTACTTC
CASSLDLGTKNIQYF
>15|TRBJ2-5|TRBV15|.|.
TGTGCCACCAGCAGAGTGGGGGCCAGAGGGGAGACCCAGTACTTC
CATSRVGARGETQYF
>15|TRBJ2-5|TRBV20-1|.|few
TGCAGCGCTTCGCCGCTAACCCGGCGGGGAGAGACCCAGTACTTC
CSASPLTRRGETQYF
>12|TRBJ2-5|TRBV29-1|.|.
TGCAGCGTTGGTGGTGAAGATAGGACCCAGTACTTC
CSVGGEDRTQYF
>20|TRBJ1-1|TRBV10-3|TRBD1|.
TGTGCCATCAGTGAGTCCGGACGGGTCCCACAGGGGGCCTGGAACACTGAAGCTTTCTTT
CAISESGRVPQGAWNTEAFF
>16|TRBJ2-1|TRBV24-1|.|.
TGTGCCACCAGTGATGGAGTGGGGAGCTCCTACAATGAGCAGTTCTTC
CATSDGVGSSYNEQFF
>13|TRBJ2-7|TRBV7-8|.|.
TGTGCCAGCACTACTTTACAGGGCTACGAGCAGTACTTC
CASTTLQGYEQYF
>14|TRBJ2-1|TRBV20-1|TRBD2|few
TGCAGTGCTCCCGTGGTAGCGGGAGTGGATGAGCAGTTCTTC
CSAPVVAGVDEQFF
>16|TRBJ2-7|TRBV5-1|TRBD2|many
TGCGCCAGCAGCGGGACTAGCGGGAGGGCCGCCTACGAGCAGTACTTC
CASSGTSGRAAYEQYF
>13|TRBJ2-3|TRBV7-9|.|many
TGTGCCAGCAGCCGTGGGAGTGCAGATACGCAGTATTTT
CASSRGSADTQYF
>15|TRBJ2-1|TRBV5-1|.|.
TGCGCCAGCAGCTTAACTAGCTGGTCCTACAATGAGCAGTTCTTC
CASSLTSWSYNEQFF
>14|TRBJ2-2|TRBV9|.|.
TGTGCCAGCAGCGTAGCGGCGAACACCGGGGAGCTGTTTTTT
CASSVAANTGELFF
>15|TRBJ2-5|TRBV18|.|.
TGTGCCAGCTCACCACCCTGGGGCCTCCAAGAGACCCAGTACTTC
CASSPPWGLQETQYF
>12|TRBJ2-1|TRBV30|.|.
TGTGCCCACCGGGGCAAATACAATGAGCAGTTCTTC
CAHRGKYNEQFF
>12|TRBJ2-7|TRBV29-1|.|many
TGCAGCGTTGCCCTAAGCTCCTACGAGCAGTACTTC
CSVALSSYEQYF
>17|TRBJ2-2|TRBV5-1|.|.
TGCGCCAGCAGCTTGCAGCCGCCCCCGGGGAACACCGGGGAGCTGTTTTTT
CASSLQPPPGNTGELFF
>15|TRBJ2-7|TRBV5-1|TRBD2|few
TGCGTCAGCAGCTTGGGTAGCGGGAGATCATACGAGCAGTACTTC
CVSSLGSGRSYEQYF
>15|TRBJ2-7|TRBV30|.|few
TGTGCCTGGAGCCCGGGGGCGACCCAGCAATACGAGCAGTACTTC
CAWSPGATQQYEQYF
>15|TRBJ1-6|TRBV6-2/TRBV6-3|.|many
TGTGCCAGCAGCCCTCAGGACAGAGATAATTCACCCCTCCACTTT
CASSPQDRDNSPLHF
>14|TRBJ2-3|TRBV5-1|TRBD2|.
TGCGCCAGCGACCGACTAGCGGGAGGGGATACGCAGTATTTT
CASDRLAGGDTQYF
>15|TRBJ2-7|TRBV7-2|.|many
TGTGCCAGCACCCGGTGGGGGGCGGGATCCTACGAGCAGTACTTC
CASTRWGAGSYEQYF
>13|TRBJ1-3|TRBV5-1|.|few
TGCGCCAGCAGCGCAGGAGTTGGAAACACCATATATTTT
CASSAGVGNTIYF
>14|TRBJ2-2|TRBV20-1|.|.
TGCAGTGCTAGAGGTCCGGGACGCCCCGGGGAGCTGTTTTTT
CSARGPGRPGELFF
>17|TRBJ2-7|TRBV5-5|TRBD1|.
TGTGCCAGCAGTCCCGGGACAGGGAGCTCTTCGGCCTACGAGCAGTACTTC
CASSPGTGSSSAYEQYF
>14|TRBJ1-1|TRBV6-1|.|few
TGTGCCAGCAGTCAATACAATATGAACACTGAAGCTTTCTTT
CASSQYNMNTEAFF
>16|TRBJ2-1|TRBV7-2|TRBD2|.
TGTGCCAGCAGCCCCCCCCAAAGCGGGGCCTACAATGAGCAGTTCTTC
CASSPPQSGAYNEQFF
>17|TRBJ2-1|TRBV12-3/TRBV12-4|TRBD2|many
TGTGCCAGCAGTTCCCGACTAACTAGCGGGGCATACAATGAGCAGTTCTTC
CASSSRLTSGAYNEQFF
>17|TRBJ2-7|TRBV5-1|TRBD2|few
TGCGCCAGCAGCTTGGTATCGGGACTAGCGGATGACTACGAGCAGTACTTC
CASSLVSGLADDYEQYF
>15|TRBJ2-7|TRBV7-9|TRBD2|few
TGTGCCAGCACCTCTGGTGGGGGGGGTGGCTACGAGCAGTACTTC
CASTSGGGGGYEQYF
>13|TRBJ1-2|TRBV12-3/TRBV12-4|.|few
TGTGCCAGCAGTTTAGTCCCGGGCTCTGGCTACACCTTC
CASSLVPGSGYTF